This T cell receptor (beta chain) was sequenced for a study of blood T cell repertoires in COVID-19. On the study more broadly: The cDNA or gDNA used as material had been derived from T cells, B-cell-depleted T cells, or PBMCs.

Under the authors' procedure: By means of reference gene primer amplification, nucleated cell counts were estimated. Clones were read by immunoSEQ multiplex PCR, and TCRdb kept only the in-frame ones, dropping some. Clone size and V and J calls were adopted from that table, with D and trimming inferred from the DNA. Found here are more than 300,000 clones, about 89% of them singletons; the top ten hold over 9.5%. The Seattle patients joined while their infection was active and were tracked longitudinally afterward. Trimming shortened V by 0 bases and J by 7 bases, and 16 bases separated the two germline ends. The length of the CDR3 is 16 residues. Looked up from germline, CDR1 is SGHNT and CDR2 is YYREEE (reference sequence).

This sequence joins TRBV5-4 and TRBJ2-2, with D unresolved. The TCR sequence derives from a woman in her thirties with COVID-19, enrolled during active disease. What was sequenced was peripheral blood. Written as DNA, the CDR3 is TGTGCCAGCAGCTTGGGACAAGGTCGGTTCGGCGGGGAGCTGTTTTTT. Translating gives CASSLGQGRFGGELFF. Using reference TRBV5-4 and TRBJ2-2 for the parts outside the CDR3, the full variable domain is ETGVTQSPTHLIKTRGQQVTLRCSSQSGHNTVSWYQQALGQGPQFIFQYYREEENGRGNFPPRFSGLQFPNYSSELNVNALELDDSALYLCASSLGQGRFGGELFFGEGSRLTVL.